The 30 T cell receptor beta chains below come from one sample, sequenced in a study of cytomegalovirus exposure and HLA in healthy donors. The PCR employed 60 Vbeta primers together with 13 Jbeta primers. Here immunoSEQ multiplex PCR was the method, and the copy in TCRdb shows in-frame clones only, minus some. This repertoire shows over 110,000 clones, around 80% found once; its top ten account for roughly 9.9%. Sequencing was performed on PBMCs. The receptors come from a woman in her sixties or seventies in good health and CMV-seropositive.

This clone was observed a single time. This rearrangement joins TRBV29-1 to TRBJ2-5; 10 nucleotides align to TRBD2. The CDR3 is 15 amino acids. Germline CDR1 SQVTM, CDR2 ANQGSEA. V shed 3 bases, J shed 4 bases, and the junction held 8 bases outside the gene matches. For the CDR3, the DNA is TGCAGCGTTGAGTATAAGGGACTAGCGCTAGAGACCCAGTACTTC. Its translation: CSVEYKGLALETQYF.

This chain links TRBV7-2 with TRBJ2-7; 9 bases line up with TRBD2. V gave up 5 bases and J gave up 3 bases; unmatched junction bases: 17. Per the germline V gene, CDR1 is SGHTA and CDR2 is FQGNSA. The length of the CDR3 is 18 residues. CDR3: CASSPGGRASGSLYEQYF. The CDR3 DNA reads TGTGCCAGCAGCCCCGGCGGGAGGGCCTCTGGTAGCCTCTACGAGCAGTACTTC.

The chain couples TRBV27 to TRBJ2-7; TRBD1 might be the D (6 bases). This CDR3 spans 14 amino acids. The germline V gene has CDR1 MNHEY and CDR2 SMNVEV (reference sequence). Trimming stripped 3 bases from V and 2 bases from J, with 11 bases between. The chain's CDR3 is CASSFVPGAYEQYF. The CDR3 bases are TGTGCCAGCAGTTTCGTTCCAGGGGCCTACGAGCAGTACTTC.

The chain links TRBV29-1 to TRBJ2-7; TRBD1 agrees at 8 bases. The CDR3 runs 12 residues. V was pared by 6 bases and J by 6 bases, with 7 bases of the junction left unmatched. The V gene's germline CDR1 is SQVTM and CDR2 ANQGSEA. The CDR3 DNA is TGCAGCGTGGCCGCAGGGGGCGGCGAGCAGTACTTC. It translates to CSVAAGGGEQYF.

The gene calls are TRBV27 and TRBJ1-4; D gene ambiguous. Looked up from germline, CDR1 is MNHEY and CDR2 is SMNVEV (reference sequence). The V and J ends lost 6 bases and 3 bases respectively, with 17 bases between them. The CDR3 totals 16 residues. The CDR3 loop reads CASRPSPGSANEKLFF. The CDR3 bases are TGTGCCAGCAGACCTTCCCCGGGGAGTGCTAATGAAAAACTGTTTTTT.

This clone appeared once. V gene TRBV30 combines with J gene TRBJ2-3; D possibly corresponds to TRBD1 (6 bases). V lost 5 bases and J lost 10, with 19 bases in between. The CDR3 has 13 residues. Germline V gene lookup returns CDR1 GTSNPN and CDR2 SVGIG (reference sequence). The CDR3 here is CAWDPSGKGAQYF. The CDR3 coding sequence is TGTGCCTGGGACCCTTCCGGGAAGGGGGCGCAGTATTTT.

J is TRBJ2-7 and V is TRBV15; maybe TRBD2 (5 bases). The germline V gene has CDR1 LNHNV and CDR2 YYDKDF (reference sequence). CDR3 length equals 11 residues. The V gene lost 8 bases and the J gene lost 4 bases, with 9 bases spanning the gap. The chain's CDR3 is CATSRGYEQYF. The CDR3 region has the DNA TGTGCCACCTCCCGGGGATACGAGCAGTACTTC.

The J gene is TRBJ2-5, the V gene TRBV6-1, with D uncertain. Germline CDR1 is MNHNS and CDR2 is SASEGT. Trimming shortened V by 8 bases and J by 5 bases, and 18 bases separated the two germline ends. The CDR3 has 14 residues. The CDR3 nucleotides are TGTGCCAGCTCCGAGCTAGGCGCCATGGAGACCCAGTACTTC. Amino acid sequence: CASSELGAMETQYF.

This chain joins TRBV9 and TRBJ2-7, with 8 positions matching TRBD1. Germline CDR1 and CDR2: SGDLS and YYNGEE. This CDR3 is built from 16 residues. V trimming: 2 bases; J trimming: 1 base; junction bases outside the gene matches: 8. The CDR3 loop reads CASSVRQGASSYEQYF. For the CDR3, the DNA is TGTGCCAGCAGCGTGCGGCAGGGGGCGAGTTCCTACGAGCAGTACTTC. The entire variable domain, with the rest obtained from reference TRBV9 and TRBJ2-7, is as follows: DSGVTQTPKHLITATGQRVTLRCSPRSGDLSVYWYQQSLDQGLQFLIQYYNGEERAKGNILERFSAQQFPDLHSELNLSSLELGDSALYFCASSVRQGASSYEQYFGPGTRLTVT.

V and J are TRBV7-9 and TRBJ2-3, with D tentatively TRBD2 (6 bases). CDR1 and CDR2 (germline): SEHNR, FQNEAQ (reference sequence). Trimming stripped 4 bases from V and 5 bases from J, with 19 bases between. The CDR3 has 16 amino acids. CDR3 residues: CASSSGTGRPGDTQYF. The CDR3 bases are TGTGCCAGCAGCTCGGGGACTGGGAGACCAGGAGATACGCAGTATTTT.

The V and J genes are TRBV6-5 and TRBJ2-4; D may be TRBD1 (6 bases). CDR1 MNHEY and CDR2 SVGAGI come from the germline V gene. The CDR3 runs to 16 residues. V lost 2 bases and J 3 bases, leaving 14 bases between the germline ends. The CDR3 loop is CASSYVGAKHKNIQYF. The CDR3 DNA follows: TGTGCCAGCAGTTACGTGGGGGCGAAGCACAAAAACATTCAGTACTTC.

The chain employs TRBV19 and TRBJ2-7; 9 nucleotides line up with TRBD1. With V trimmed by 4 bases and J by 5 bases, 6 bases remained unmatched. The length of the CDR3 is 14 residues. CDR1 is LNHDA and CDR2 is SQIVND in the germline V gene (reference sequence). The CDR3 is CASSTRDRVDEQYF. CDR3 in DNA: TGTGCCAGTAGTACCCGGGACAGGGTGGACGAGCAGTACTTC.

This chain links TRBV19 with TRBJ2-2; 10 nucleotides agree with TRBD2. The V gene's germline CDR1 is LNHDA and CDR2 SQIVND (reference sequence). V lost 1 base and J lost 10; bases outside the gene matches: 3. This CDR3 comprises 14 residues. The CDR3 DNA follows: TGTGCCAGTAGTATAGGGCTAGCGGGGGAGGAGCTGTTTTTT. Translated: CASSIGLAGEELFF. The whole variable domain, filled in from reference TRBV19 and TRBJ2-2, reads DGGITQSPKYLFRKEGQNVTLSCEQNLNHDAMYWYRQDPGQGLRLIYYSQIVNDFQKGDIAEGYSVSREKKESFPLTVTSAQKNPTAFYLCASSIGLAGEELFFGEGSRLTVL.

This chain connects TRBV23-1 to TRBJ2-7; 8 nucleotides align to TRBD2. TRBV23-1 is designated an ORF whose function remains uncertain. The junction had 16 bases not matched to a gene; V was cut back by 2 bases and J by 1 base. This CDR3 has 19 residues. DNA for the CDR3: TGCGCCAGCAGTCAACGGGTTGGTAGCGGGGAACTTCTATCCTACGAGCAGTACTTC. Translated, it gives CASSQRVGSGELLSYEQYF.

This clone was counted at least ten times. The CDR3 reads CATTPLAGYNEQFF. CDR3 sequence (DNA): TGTGCCACCACCCCACTAGCGGGATACAATGAGCAGTTCTTC. J is TRBJ2-1 and V is TRBV28; 10 nucleotides match TRBD2. V gave up 10 bases and J gave up 4 bases; unmatched junction bases: 7. The germline gives CDR1 MDHEN, CDR2 SYDVKM. The CDR3 consists of 14 residues.

Note on this clone: The junction departs from the called germline gene at one end, perhaps through a read error. The rearrangement links TRBV15 to TRBJ1-1; D is unresolved. The CDR3 runs 13 residues. Germline CDR1 is LNHNV and CDR2 is YYDKDF (reference sequence). The CDR3 coding sequence is TGTGCCACCAGCCTGACACAGAACGCTGAAGCTTTCTTT. This sequence encodes CATSLTQNAEAFF.

The chain links TRBV5-1 to TRBJ2-1; D not certain. The CDR3 runs to 13 residues. Germline CDR1 SGHRS, CDR2 YFSETQ. Deletions cut 2 bases from V and 7 bases from J, with 10 bases between. This CDR3 is CASSLPPTNEQFF. The CDR3 bases are TGCGCCAGCAGCTTACCCCCAACAAATGAGCAGTTCTTC.

This clone is a singleton in its sample. The chain combines TRBV21-1 with TRBJ2-7; TRBD2, as called in the table, went unchecked against the DNA. TRBV21-1 is flagged as a pseudogene. The length of the CDR3 is 10 residues. The CDR3, as DNA: TGTGCCAGTGGCGGAGGCGAGCAGTACTTC. The encoded protein is CASGGGEQYF.

The genes are TRBV4-1 and TRBJ2-7; 12 positions agree with TRBD2. V dropped 3 bases and J dropped 7; count of bases not matched to a gene: 16. This CDR3 comprises 18 residues. From germline, CDR1 is MGHRA and CDR2 YSYEKL. The CDR3 bases are TGCGCCAGCAGCCAGTCGGCTCTAGCGGGAGGGCCAGGTTGGGAGCAGTACTTC. Translation gives CASSQSALAGGPGWEQYF.

The rearrangement uses TRBV10-1 and TRBJ1-4; 8 nucleotides match TRBD1. V was pared by 10 bases and J by 7 bases, with 8 bases of the junction left unmatched. This CDR3 comprises 13 residues. Germline loops: CDR1 WNHNN, CDR2 SYGVQD (reference sequence). The chain's CDR3 is CANPGQGLEKLFF. The CDR3 region has the DNA TGCGCCAACCCCGGACAGGGTCTTGAAAAACTGTTTTTT.

J is TRBJ1-3 and V is TRBV11-3; TRBD1 matches 7 bases. In germline, CDR1 is SGHNT, CDR2 YENEEA. The junction had 8 bases not matched to a gene; V was cut back by 5 bases and J by 4 bases. CDR3 length: 15 residues. As DNA, the CDR3 is TGTGCCAGCAGCCCTTCGGGACAGCGAGGAAACACCATATATTTT. Protein: CASSPSGQRGNTIYF.

The chain links TRBV7-2 to TRBJ2-1; 8 bases are a match to TRBD1. The CDR3 spans 15 residues. V shed 2 bases and J 8 bases; nucleotides not matched to a gene: 8. From germline, CDR1 is SGHTA and CDR2 FQGNSA. The CDR3 DNA is TGTGCCAGCAGCTTATTAGGCAGGGGGCGGCATGAGCAGTTCTTC. Amino acids: CASSLLGRGRHEQFF.

This chain joins TRBV14 and TRBJ2-5, with 10 positions matching TRBD2. Germline CDR1 is SGHDN and CDR2 is FVKESK. Germline trimming cut 0 bases from V and 0 bases from J; bases unmatched to any gene: 10. CDR3 length: 19 amino acids. CDR3 loop: CASSQDGGLAGAYQETQYF. The CDR3 DNA follows: TGTGCCAGCAGCCAAGATGGTGGTCTAGCGGGGGCGTACCAAGAGACCCAGTACTTC.

This clone came up a few times. The V and J genes are TRBV19 and TRBJ1-5; D gene ambiguous. Germline CDR1 and CDR2: LNHDA and SQIVND (reference sequence). The CDR3 has 15 amino acids. Trimming pared 7 bases from V and 2 bases from J, leaving 15 bases between. CDR3 nucleotide sequence: TGTGCCAGTAAGGGAGGACTAACCGGCAATCAGCCCCAGCATTTT. Protein: CASKGGLTGNQPQHF. Complete variable domain (other parts from reference TRBV19 and TRBJ1-5): DGGITQSPKYLFRKEGQNVTLSCEQNLNHDAMYWYRQDPGQGLRLIYYSQIVNDFQKGDIAEGYSVSREKKESFPLTVTSAQKNPTAFYLCASKGGLTGNQPQHFGDGTRLSIL.

This chain connects TRBV19 to TRBJ2-5, with D perhaps matching TRBD2 (5 bases). With 5 bases removed from V and 5 bases from J, the gap between germline ends came to 21 bases. CDR3 length: 16 residues. The germline CDR1 and CDR2 sequences are LNHDA and SQIVND (reference sequence). CDR3 sequence reads: CASSASSGSTTETQYF. As DNA, the CDR3 is TGTGCCAGTAGTGCTTCGTCGGGATCCACGACGGAGACCCAGTACTTC.

The chain's CDR3 is CASSLGGLVADTQYF. In DNA form, the CDR3 reads TGTGCCAGCAGCTTAGGGGGACTAGTTGCAGATACGCAGTATTTT. The chain uses TRBV13 and TRBJ2-3; 8 bases match TRBD2. The length of the CDR3 is 15 residues. Looked up from germline, CDR1 is PRHDT and CDR2 is FYEKMQ (reference sequence). Trimming took 0 bases from V and 4 from J; bases not matched to a gene: 3.

In its sample, this clone was seen a few times. The chain recombines TRBV29-1 with TRBJ2-7, with 10 bases aligning to TRBD2. Germline-derived CDR1 and CDR2 are SQVTM and ANQGSEA. The CDR3 covers 15 residues. The V segment lost 3 bases and the J segment 7 bases; nucleotides outside the gene matches: 12. This CDR3 reads CSVETSSGSGEEQYF. CDR3 DNA sequence: TGCAGCGTTGAGACCTCTAGCGGGAGTGGAGAAGAGCAGTACTTC.

The chain employs TRBV29-1 and TRBJ2-1, with D hard to call. V was trimmed by 6 bases and J by 4 bases, leaving 7 bases between them. CDR3 length: 11 residues. CDR1 and CDR2 (germline): SQVTM, ANQGSEA. CDR3 protein: CSVLPYNEQFF. The CDR3 DNA follows: TGCAGCGTACTCCCATACAATGAGCAGTTCTTC.

There are a few counts of this clone. This chain uses TRBV28 with TRBJ1-1; perhaps TRBD1 as D (6 bases). Looked up from germline, CDR1 is MDHEN and CDR2 is SYDVKM. Trimming took 8 bases from V and 2 from J, leaving 12 bases between them. CDR3 length equals 13 residues. In nucleotides, the CDR3 is TGTGCCAGCGCCTGGGACACAAACACTGAAGCTTTCTTT. The encoded protein is CASAWDTNTEAFF.

The chain links TRBV27 to TRBJ2-1, with 7 bases identical to TRBD1. Germline V gene data show CDR1 as MNHEY and CDR2 as SMNVEV (reference sequence). V dropped 4 bases and J dropped 0; count of bases not matched to a gene: 3. CDR3 length: 15 amino acids. As DNA, the CDR3 is TGTGCCAGCAGTTCGTGGACAGGCTCCTACAATGAGCAGTTCTTC. Translated, it gives CASSSWTGSYNEQFF.